Below are 21 T cell receptor beta chains sequenced from a single sample in a study of tissue T cells after allogeneic stem cell transplantation. Libraries were prepared by immunoSEQ multiplex PCR; TCRdb keeps only in-frame clonotypes and omits some of them. Among some 6,300 clones listed, roughly half were seen once. Time point specified: mouse harvest day 7 after allogeneic transplant. Mouse grafts combined 10^7 T-cell-depleted bone marrow cells with 10^6 splenic CD5+ T cells. The sample consisted of gut tissue. These receptors all stem from a female BALB/c mouse given C57BL/6 T cells with graft-versus-host disease after an allogeneic hematopoietic cell transplant.

With respect to this clone: Here the gene names and germline are mouse. The read terminates 1 residue before the CDR3 end, so the remaining end is supplied by the germline J gene. The J gene is TRBJ2-4, the V gene TRBV26; TRBD2 matches 9 bases. CDR1 is KGHPV and CDR2 is FQNQEV in the germline V gene (reference sequence). CDR3 size: 15 residues. Trimming at V came to 1 base and at J to 3 bases, leaving 2 bases not matched to a gene. Partial CDR3 DNA: TGTGCCAGCAGTCTGTTGACTGGGGGCCAAAACACCTTGTAC. This gives the protein CASSLLTGGQNTLY. The complete CDR3 reads CASSLLTGGQNTLYF.

Notes on this clone: The listed genes are named as in mouse. The CDR3 sequence is CASSQNSAYEQYF. The part of the CDR3 DNA that was read is TGTGCCAGCAGCCAAAACTCAGCCTATGAACAGTAC. The gene calls are TRBV2 and TRBJ2-7; D unclear. The read finishes 1 residue shy of the CDR3 end, and the germline J gene is used to complete it. V lost 2 bases, J lost 2 bases, and 7 bases lay in between. The CDR3 extends over 13 amino acids. CDR1 and CDR2 from the germline V gene are LGHNA and YSYQKL.

A word on this clone: Mouse names are used for the genes. The read ends 1 residue early relative to the CDR3; the germline J gene fills the gap. V usage is TRBV15 and J usage is TRBJ2-2, with 7 bases identical to TRBD2. V trimming: 2 bases; J trimming: 1 base; junction bases outside the gene matches: 1. Germline V gene sequence: CDR1 SGHND, CDR2 FRSKSL. CDR3 size: 15 residues. CDR3 sequence reads: CASSLPGGNTGQLYF. The part of the CDR3 DNA that was read is TGTGCCAGCAGTTTACCTGGGGGAAACACCGGGCAGCTCTAC. The full variable domain, rest sourced from reference TRBV15 and TRBJ2-2, is DAGVTQTPRHEVAEKGQTIILKCEPVSGHNDLFWYRQTKIQGLELLSYFRSKSLMEDGGAFKDRFKAEMLNSSFSTLKIQPTEPKDSAVYLCASSLPGGNTGQLYFGEGSKLTVL.

Regarding this clone: Any gene name here is a mouse gene name. Read coverage stops 1 residue before the CDR3 terminus; the germline J gene supplies the remainder. The J gene is TRBJ2-1, the V gene TRBV22; the tabulated D call, TRBD1, remains unverified against the DNA. TRBV22 is described as a pseudogene. This CDR3 has 11 residues. The CDR3 loop is CASSPRAEQFF. The CDR3 DNA, read in part, is TGTGCCAGCAGTCCCAGGGCTGAGCAGTTC.

As regards this clone: Gene names follow the mouse nomenclature. The read stops 1 residue short of the end of the CDR3; the missing end is completed from the germline J gene. The chain employs TRBV5 and TRBJ2-1; D possibly corresponds to TRBD1 (7 bases). Germline CDR1 reads LGHNA; CDR2 reads YNLKQL (reference sequence). With 0 bases removed from V and 7 bases from J, the gap between germline ends came to 13 bases. This CDR3 comprises 15 residues. Partial CDR3 DNA: TGTGCCAGCAGCCAAGATATGAGGGGGCGAGCTGAGCAGTTC. Encoded protein: CASSQDMRGRAEQF. The whole CDR3 reads CASSQDMRGRAEQFF.

Details on this clone: Mouse gene names and germline throughout. From the germline J gene comes the end of the CDR3, since the read stops 1 residue before it. The chain recombines TRBV12-2 with TRBJ2-7; 13 bases are a match to TRBD2. The trim removed 3 bases at V and 4 bases at J, leaving 8 bases unmatched. CDR3 length equals 16 residues. Per the germline V gene, CDR1 is SGHLS and CDR2 is HYDKME. CDR3 region: CASSFTGTGGGYEQYF. The DNA read from the CDR3 is TGTGCCAGCTCTTTCACCGGGACTGGGGGGGGTTATGAACAGTAC.

With regard to this clone: The gene symbols are mouse symbols. The CDR3 DNA, read in part, is TGTGCCAGCTCTCGCTGGGGAGACCAAGACACCCAGTAC. Protein sequence: CASSRWGDQDTQY. The CDR3 reads in full as CASSRWGDQDTQYF. The V and J genes are TRBV12-2 and TRBJ2-5; a weak D match, TRBD2 (6 bases). The CDR3 is cut off 1 residue early in the read; its end comes from the germline J gene. Germline assignment: CDR1 SGHLS and CDR2 HYDKME. Trimming took off 2 bases at V and 1 base at J, with 9 bases between the two ends. This CDR3 is built from 14 residues. The variable domain in full, with the rest retrieved from reference TRBV12-2 and TRBJ2-5, is NSGVVQSPRYIIKGKGERSILKCIPISGHLSVAWYQQTQGQELKFFIQHYDKMERDKGNLPSRFSVQQFDDYHSEMNMSALELEDSAVYFCASSRWGDQDTQYFGPGTRLLVL.

This clone was seen a handful of times. All gene names here are mouse names. The read terminates 1 residue ahead of where the CDR3 ends, so the germline J gene completes it. The chain uses TRBV26 and TRBJ2-7; 11 bases map to TRBD2. This CDR3 is built from 15 residues. V shed 0 bases and J 6 bases; nucleotides not matched to a gene: 4. The germline CDR1 and CDR2 sequences are KGHPV and FQNQEV (reference sequence). Partial CDR3 DNA: TGTGCCAGCAGTCTGTCGGGACTGGGGGATATTGAACAGTAC. This gives the protein CASSLSGLGDIEQY. In full, the CDR3 is CASSLSGLGDIEQYF.

With respect to this clone: Here the gene names and germline are mouse. The read stops 1 residue short of the end of the CDR3; the missing end is completed from the germline J gene. The V call is TRBV26, the J call TRBJ1-1; a weak D match, TRBD1 (5 bases). Germline V gene lookup returns CDR1 KGHPV and CDR2 FQNQEV (reference sequence). This CDR3 region has 13 residues. Trimming removed 2 bases at V and 3 bases at J, with 7 bases between. CDR3: CASSLRGHTEVFF. The DNA read from the CDR3 is TGTGCCAGCAGTCTGAGGGGACACACAGAAGTCTTC.

This clone was recorded a few times. Any gene name here is a mouse gene name. The read ends 1 residue shy of where the CDR3 ends; the end is completed using the germline J gene. The rearrangement links TRBV16 to TRBJ1-3, with D possibly matching TRBD1 (5 bases). CDR3 size: 14 residues. The germline V and J ends were trimmed by 5 bases and 0 bases, with 8 bases remaining between them. Germline V gene lookup returns CDR1 SGHSA and CDR2 FRNQAP. CDR3 loop: CASSPTDSGNTLYF. Incomplete CDR3 DNA: TGTGCAAGCAGCCCGACAGATTCTGGAAATACGCTCTAT.

This clone has just a few counts. Gene names denote mouse genes. The read falls 1 residue short of the CDR3 end, and the missing part is taken from the germline J gene. The chain uses TRBV23 and TRBJ2-2; the D segment call TRBD2 is taken from the table without a DNA check. Germline CDR1 KGHTA, CDR2 FQNQQP. The CDR3 contains 14 residues. CDR3 DNA, as far as it was read: TGCTCCAGCAGTCGGGGGGCGAACACCGGGCAGCTCTAC. Its translation is CSSSRGANTGQLY. The entire CDR3 sequence reads CSSSRGANTGQLYF.

Notes on this clone: Germline and genes here are mouse. The read terminates 1 residue before the CDR3 end, so the remaining end is supplied by the germline J gene. The chain links TRBV31 to TRBJ1-3, with D tentatively TRBD1 (5 bases). V lost 0 bases, J lost 0 bases, and 15 bases lay in between. The CDR3 totals 17 residues. The germline V gene encodes CDR1 GKSSPN and CDR2 SITVG. The CDR3 spells CAWSLGRGGPSGNTLYF. The part of the CDR3 DNA that was read is TGTGCCTGGAGTCTAGGGAGGGGAGGACCTTCTGGAAATACGCTCTAT.

Regarding this clone: The genes and germline here are from mouse. The read halts 1 residue ahead of the CDR3 end, with the missing end drawn from the germline J gene. The V gene is TRBV26, the J gene TRBJ2-1; D gene unclear. This CDR3 has 11 amino acids. V lost 4 bases, J lost 6 bases, and 4 bases lay in between. Germline V lookup: CDR1 KGHPV, CDR2 FQNQEV (reference sequence). This CDR3 is CASSRGAEQFF. The sequenced part of the CDR3 DNA is TGTGCCAGCAGTCGGGGTGCTGAGCAGTTC.

With respect to this clone: Genes and germline come from the mouse. The observed sequence ends 1 residue before the CDR3 terminus, with the missing tail filled in from the germline J gene. The chain carries TRBV12-2 and TRBJ2-7; 7 bases line up with TRBD1. The junction had 2 bases not matched to a gene; V was cut back by 1 base and J by 6 bases. Germline CDR1 is SGHLS and CDR2 is HYDKME. This CDR3 comprises 12 residues. This chain's CDR3 is CASSLTGIEQYF. The CDR3 bases that were read are TGTGCCAGCTCTCTGACAGGGATTGAACAGTAC.

Turning to this clone: Here the gene names and germline are mouse. The read ends 1 residue before the CDR3 terminus; that terminus is restored from the germline J gene. The rearrangement links TRBV26 to TRBJ2-4, with 9 bases fitting TRBD2. CDR3 length: 14 residues. From germline, CDR1 is KGHPV and CDR2 FQNQEV (reference sequence). The junction had 3 bases not matched to a gene; V was cut back by 4 bases and J by 4 bases. Here the CDR3 reads CASSPWGGKNTLYF. Incomplete CDR3 DNA: TGTGCCAGCAGTCCCTGGGGGGGGAAAAACACCTTGTAC.

This clone rates as large (0.1 to 1%). Genes here carry mouse names. The read is 1 residue too short to cover the CDR3 end, so that end is filled in from the germline J gene. The chain has TRBV12-2 and TRBJ2-7, with TRBD2 matching over 13 bases. The CDR3 length is 15 residues. Germline V gene sequence: CDR1 SGHLS, CDR2 HYDKME. After removal of 2 bases from V and 0 bases from J, the junction contained 0 bases not matched to a gene. The CDR3: CASSRDWGGSYEQYF. The sequenced part of the CDR3 DNA is TGTGCCAGCTCTCGGGACTGGGGGGGCTCCTATGAACAGTAC.

This clone qualifies as medium-sized. Gene names and germline match the mouse. The read falls 1 residue short of the CDR3 end, and the missing part is taken from the germline J gene. The chain has TRBV12-1 and TRBJ2-2; D is tentatively TRBD1 or TRBD2 (6 bases each). CDR1 and CDR2 (germline): SGHSN, HYEKVE. Trimming pared 0 bases from V and 4 bases from J, leaving 11 bases between. This CDR3 comprises 15 residues. CDR3 loop: CASSLMGALTGQLYF. The CDR3 DNA, read in part, is TGTGCCAGCTCTCTCATGGGGGCGCTCACCGGGCAGCTCTAC.

This clone showed up just a few times. Gene names are mouse gene names. The read ends 1 residue before the CDR3 terminus; that terminus is restored from the germline J gene. The chain combines TRBV16 with TRBJ2-1, with TRBD2 matching over 9 bases. The V gene's germline CDR1 is SGHSA and CDR2 FRNQAP. The CDR3 is 13 amino acids. V dropped 6 bases and J dropped 5; count of bases not matched to a gene: 2. The CDR3 sequence is CASSGGAHAEQFF. The part of the CDR3 DNA that was read is TGTGCAAGCAGTGGGGGGGCGCATGCTGAGCAGTTC.

Details on this clone: Gene names and germline refer to mouse. Read sequence stops 1 residue before the CDR3 end, and the germline J gene provides the missing end. V gene TRBV15 combines with J gene TRBJ1-5; D gene uncertain. Trimming pared 2 bases from V and 6 bases from J, leaving 5 bases between. The CDR3 runs to 12 residues. CDR1 and CDR2 from the germline V gene are SGHND and FRSKSL. CDR3 sequence: CASSLHSQAPLF. The covered CDR3 bases are TGTGCCAGCAGTTTACACAGCCAGGCTCCGCTT.

A note on this clone: Gene names refer to mouse genes. The CDR3 is cut off 1 residue early in the read; its end comes from the germline J gene. J is TRBJ2-1 and V is TRBV26, with a possible D match to TRBD1 (6 bases). In germline, CDR1 is KGHPV, CDR2 FQNQEV (reference sequence). Trimming shortened V by 3 bases and J by 3 bases, and 9 bases separated the two germline ends. CDR3 length equals 14 residues. The CDR3 DNA, read in part, is TGTGCCAGCAGTCTATTGGACAGCTATGCTGAGCAGTTC. This gives the protein CASSLLDSYAEQF. The CDR3, in full, reads CASSLLDSYAEQFF.

This clone was observed a handful of times. Any gene name here is a mouse gene name. Coverage ceases 1 residue before the CDR3 finishes, and the germline J gene fills in the end. This chain links TRBV26 with TRBJ1-5; D gene uncertain. The CDR3 extends over 13 amino acids. Trimming removed 2 bases from V and 3 bases from J, with 5 bases in between. Per the germline V gene, CDR1 is KGHPV and CDR2 is FQNQEV (reference sequence). The CDR3 loop is CASSLDTNQAPLF. The sequenced part of the CDR3 DNA is TGTGCCAGCAGTCTGGACACCAACCAGGCTCCGCTT.